This T cell receptor (beta chain) came from a study of blood T cell repertoires in COVID-19. Across the whole study: Samples representing acute and convalescent COVID-19 were sourced from the United States, Italy and Spain. T cells, B-cell-depleted T cells, or PBMCs supplied cDNA or gDNA.

V lost 7 bases, J lost 6 bases, and 20 bases lay in between. In germline, CDR1 is WSHSY, CDR2 SAAADI. CDR3 length: 15 amino acids. Methods used by the authors: How many nucleated cells were present was estimated from reference gene primer amplification. Sequencing was performed with immunoSEQ multiplex PCR; in TCRdb, only in-frame clones are kept and a portion is missing. The D gene and trimming were derived from the DNA, and the V and J assignments and clone size from that table. The table has about 30,000 clones, 80% to 90% seen once. The source of this sequence is an elderly man with acute or convalescent COVID-19. The sequencing sample was made of peripheral blood. The gene calls are TRBV10-2 and TRBJ2-3; possibly TRBD1 for D (8 bases). The CDR3 sequence: CASIRTGRERDTQYF. In nucleotides, the CDR3 is TGCGCCAGCATTCGGACAGGGAGGGAGCGGGATACGCAGTATTTT.